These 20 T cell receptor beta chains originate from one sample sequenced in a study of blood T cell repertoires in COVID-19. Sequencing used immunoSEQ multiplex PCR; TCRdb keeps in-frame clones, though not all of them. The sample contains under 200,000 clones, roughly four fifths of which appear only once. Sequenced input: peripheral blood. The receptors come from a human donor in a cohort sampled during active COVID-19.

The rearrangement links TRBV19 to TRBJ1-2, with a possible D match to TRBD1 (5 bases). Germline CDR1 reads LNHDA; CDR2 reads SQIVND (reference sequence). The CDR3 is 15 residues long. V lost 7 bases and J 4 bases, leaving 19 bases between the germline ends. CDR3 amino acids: CASNHPPQGSYGYTF. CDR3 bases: TGTGCCAGTAACCATCCTCCGCAGGGATCCTATGGCTACACCTTC.

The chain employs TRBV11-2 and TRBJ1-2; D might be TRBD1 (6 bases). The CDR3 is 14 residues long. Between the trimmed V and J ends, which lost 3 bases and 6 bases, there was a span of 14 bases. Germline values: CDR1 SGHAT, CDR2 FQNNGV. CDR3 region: CASSFGGQSNGYTF. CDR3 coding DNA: TGTGCCAGCAGCTTCGGAGGACAGAGTAATGGCTACACCTTC.

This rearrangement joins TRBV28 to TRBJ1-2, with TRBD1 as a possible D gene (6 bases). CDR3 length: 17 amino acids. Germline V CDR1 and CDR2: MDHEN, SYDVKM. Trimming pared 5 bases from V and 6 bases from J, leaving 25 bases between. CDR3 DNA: TGTGCCAGCAGTCCCGATTCCCTCCACAGGGCTACTGATGGCTACACCTTC. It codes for CASSPDSLHRATDGYTF.

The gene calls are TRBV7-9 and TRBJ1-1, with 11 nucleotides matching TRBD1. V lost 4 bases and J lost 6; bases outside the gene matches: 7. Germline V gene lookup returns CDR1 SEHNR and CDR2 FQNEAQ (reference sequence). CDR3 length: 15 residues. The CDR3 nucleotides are TGTGCCAGCAGCTCCCGGGACAGGGGGGTCGCTGAAGCTTTCTTT. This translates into CASSSRDRGVAEAFF.

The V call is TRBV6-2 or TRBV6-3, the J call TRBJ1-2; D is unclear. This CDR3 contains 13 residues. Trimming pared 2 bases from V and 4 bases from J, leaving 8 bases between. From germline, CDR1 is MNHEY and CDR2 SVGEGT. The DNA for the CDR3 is TGTGCCAGCAGTTACATGGGCAGCTATGGCTACACCTTC. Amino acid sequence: CASSYMGSYGYTF.

In nucleotides, the CDR3 is TGTGCCAGCAGTGCCACGGACAGGGTCTATGGCTACACCTTC. Amino acid sequence: CASSATDRVYGYTF. This rearrangement joins TRBV2 to TRBJ1-2; TRBD1 agrees at 8 bases. In germline, CDR1 is SNHLY, CDR2 FYNNEI. V shed 4 bases, J shed 4 bases, and the junction held 5 bases outside the gene matches. This CDR3 is 14 amino acids long.

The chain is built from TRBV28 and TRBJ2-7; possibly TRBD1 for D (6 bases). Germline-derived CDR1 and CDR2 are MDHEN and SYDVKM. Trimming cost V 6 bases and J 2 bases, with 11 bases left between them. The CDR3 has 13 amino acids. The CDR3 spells CASRKDSTYEQYF. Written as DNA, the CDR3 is TGTGCCAGCAGGAAGGACAGTACCTACGAGCAGTACTTC.

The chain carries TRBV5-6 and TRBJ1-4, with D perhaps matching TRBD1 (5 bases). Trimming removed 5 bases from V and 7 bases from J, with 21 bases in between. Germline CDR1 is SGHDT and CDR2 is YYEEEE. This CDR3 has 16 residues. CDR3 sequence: CASSRRIGTTGEKLFF. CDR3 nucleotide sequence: TGTGCCAGCAGTAGGAGAATCGGGACTACGGGTGAAAAACTGTTTTTT.

The CDR3 coding sequence is TGTGCCAGCGTCCGGGACAGGGGCACCGGGGAGCTGTTTTTT. Protein product: CASVRDRGTGELFF. The genes are TRBV2 and TRBJ2-2; 10 nucleotides match TRBD1. The junction had 4 bases not matched to a gene; V was cut back by 8 bases and J by 4 bases. The CDR3 covers 14 residues. Germline V gene lookup returns CDR1 SNHLY and CDR2 FYNNEI.

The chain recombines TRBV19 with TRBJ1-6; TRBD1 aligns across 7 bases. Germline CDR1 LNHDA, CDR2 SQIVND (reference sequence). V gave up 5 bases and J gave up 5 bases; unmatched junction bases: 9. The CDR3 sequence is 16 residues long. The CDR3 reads CASSVDRRRDNSPLHF. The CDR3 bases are TGTGCCAGTAGTGTGGACAGGCGACGGGATAATTCACCCCTCCACTTT.

CDR3 residues: CASSFFQVGGTEAFF. The CDR3 bases are TGTGCCAGCAGCTTCTTCCAGGTCGGGGGGACTGAAGCTTTCTTT. This chain joins TRBV9 and TRBJ1-1; possibly TRBD1 for D (5 bases). Germline V CDR1 and CDR2: SGDLS, YYNGEE. This CDR3 region has 15 residues. Deletions cut 4 bases from V and 5 bases from J, with 18 bases between. The full variable domain, in which reference TRBV9 and TRBJ1-1 provide the parts outside the CDR3, is DSGVTQTPKHLITATGQRVTLRCSPRSGDLSVYWYQQSLDQGLQFLIQYYNGEERAKGNILERFSAQQFPDLHSELNLSSLELGDSALYFCASSFFQVGGTEAFFGQGTRLTVV.

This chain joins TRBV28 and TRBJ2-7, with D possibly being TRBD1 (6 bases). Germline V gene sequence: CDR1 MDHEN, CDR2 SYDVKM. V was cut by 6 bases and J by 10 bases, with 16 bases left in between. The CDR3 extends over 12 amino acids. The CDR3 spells CASSPGQRRQYF. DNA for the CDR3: TGTGCCAGCAGCCCCGGACAGAGAAGACAGTACTTC.

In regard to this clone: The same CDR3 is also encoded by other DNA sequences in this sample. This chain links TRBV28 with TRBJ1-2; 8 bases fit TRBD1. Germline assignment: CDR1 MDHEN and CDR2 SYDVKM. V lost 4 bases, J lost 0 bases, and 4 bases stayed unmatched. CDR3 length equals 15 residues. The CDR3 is CASSSPTGANYGYTF. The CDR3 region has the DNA TGTGCCAGCAGTTCACCGACAGGGGCTAACTATGGCTACACCTTC.

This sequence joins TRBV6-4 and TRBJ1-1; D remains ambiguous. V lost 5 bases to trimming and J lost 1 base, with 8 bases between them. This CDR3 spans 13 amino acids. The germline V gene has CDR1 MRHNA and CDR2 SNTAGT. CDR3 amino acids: CASSQEENTEAFF. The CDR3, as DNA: TGTGCCAGCAGTCAGGAGGAGAACACTGAAGCTTTCTTT.

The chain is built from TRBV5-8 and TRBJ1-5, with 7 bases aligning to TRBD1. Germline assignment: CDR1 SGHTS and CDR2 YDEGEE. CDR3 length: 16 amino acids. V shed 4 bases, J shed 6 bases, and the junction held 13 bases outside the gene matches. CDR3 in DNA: TGTGCCAGCAGCCGGGGACAGTCAGTGTTTGGTCAGCCCCAGCATTTT. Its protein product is CASSRGQSVFGQPQHF. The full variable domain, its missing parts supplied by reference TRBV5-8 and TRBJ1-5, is EAGVTQSPTHLIKTRGQQATLRCSPISGHTSVYWYQQALGLGLQFLLWYDEGEERNRGNFPPRFSGRQFPNYSSELNVNALELEDSALYLCASSRGQSVFGQPQHFGDGTRLSIL.

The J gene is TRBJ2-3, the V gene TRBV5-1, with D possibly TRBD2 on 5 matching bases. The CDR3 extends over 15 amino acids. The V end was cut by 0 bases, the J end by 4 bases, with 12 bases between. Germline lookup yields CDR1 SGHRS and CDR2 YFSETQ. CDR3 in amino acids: CASSLEGVGPDTQYF. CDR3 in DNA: TGCGCCAGCAGCTTGGAGGGAGTAGGGCCAGATACGCAGTATTTT.

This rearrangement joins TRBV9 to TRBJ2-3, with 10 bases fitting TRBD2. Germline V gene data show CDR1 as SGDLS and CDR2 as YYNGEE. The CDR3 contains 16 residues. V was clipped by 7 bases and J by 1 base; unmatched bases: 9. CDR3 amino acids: CASGRSGRAGTDTQYF. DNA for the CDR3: TGTGCCAGCGGCAGAAGCGGGAGGGCGGGCACAGATACGCAGTATTTT. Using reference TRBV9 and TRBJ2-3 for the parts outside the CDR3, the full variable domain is DSGVTQTPKHLITATGQRVTLRCSPRSGDLSVYWYQQSLDQGLQFLIQYYNGEERAKGNILERFSAQQFPDLHSELNLSSLELGDSALYFCASGRSGRAGTDTQYFGPGTRLTVL.

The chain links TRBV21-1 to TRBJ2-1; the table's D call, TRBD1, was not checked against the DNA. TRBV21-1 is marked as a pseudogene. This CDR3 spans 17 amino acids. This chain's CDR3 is CASSKARLTSAYNEQFF. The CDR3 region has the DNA TGTGCCAGCAGCAAAGCCCGCCTTACAAGTGCCTACAATGAGCAGTTCTTC.

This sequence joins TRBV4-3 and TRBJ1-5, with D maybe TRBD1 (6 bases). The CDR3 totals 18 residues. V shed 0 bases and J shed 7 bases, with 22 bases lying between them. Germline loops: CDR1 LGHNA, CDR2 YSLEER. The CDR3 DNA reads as TGCGCCAGCAGCCAAGAATTGGGGGATGGACACACAGGGCAGCCCCAGCATTTT. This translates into CASSQELGDGHTGQPQHF.

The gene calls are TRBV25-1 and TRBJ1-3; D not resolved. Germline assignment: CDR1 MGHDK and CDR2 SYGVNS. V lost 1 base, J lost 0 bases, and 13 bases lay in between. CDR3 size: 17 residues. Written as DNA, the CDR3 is TGTGCCAGCAGTGAATTCCCACAGACAAACTCTGGAAACACCATATATTTT. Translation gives CASSEFPQTNSGNTIYF.